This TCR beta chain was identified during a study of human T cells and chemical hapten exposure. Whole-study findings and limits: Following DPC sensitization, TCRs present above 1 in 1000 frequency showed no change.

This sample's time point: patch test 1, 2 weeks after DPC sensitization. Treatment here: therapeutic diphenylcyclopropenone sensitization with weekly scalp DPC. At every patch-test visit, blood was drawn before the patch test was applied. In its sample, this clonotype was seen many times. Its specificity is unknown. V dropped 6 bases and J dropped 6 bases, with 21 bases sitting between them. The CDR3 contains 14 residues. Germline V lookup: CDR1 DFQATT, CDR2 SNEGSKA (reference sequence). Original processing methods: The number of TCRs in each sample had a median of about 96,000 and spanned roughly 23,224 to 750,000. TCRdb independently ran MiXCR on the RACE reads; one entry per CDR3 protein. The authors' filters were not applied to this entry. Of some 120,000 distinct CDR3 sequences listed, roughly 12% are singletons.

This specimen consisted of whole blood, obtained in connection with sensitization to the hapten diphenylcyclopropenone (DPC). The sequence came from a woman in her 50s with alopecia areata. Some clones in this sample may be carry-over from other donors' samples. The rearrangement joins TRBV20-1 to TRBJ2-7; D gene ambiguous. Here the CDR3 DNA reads TGCAGTGCCAACGTCCCCCAGGTCATCGGCGAGCAGTACTTC. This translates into CSANVPQVIGEQYF.